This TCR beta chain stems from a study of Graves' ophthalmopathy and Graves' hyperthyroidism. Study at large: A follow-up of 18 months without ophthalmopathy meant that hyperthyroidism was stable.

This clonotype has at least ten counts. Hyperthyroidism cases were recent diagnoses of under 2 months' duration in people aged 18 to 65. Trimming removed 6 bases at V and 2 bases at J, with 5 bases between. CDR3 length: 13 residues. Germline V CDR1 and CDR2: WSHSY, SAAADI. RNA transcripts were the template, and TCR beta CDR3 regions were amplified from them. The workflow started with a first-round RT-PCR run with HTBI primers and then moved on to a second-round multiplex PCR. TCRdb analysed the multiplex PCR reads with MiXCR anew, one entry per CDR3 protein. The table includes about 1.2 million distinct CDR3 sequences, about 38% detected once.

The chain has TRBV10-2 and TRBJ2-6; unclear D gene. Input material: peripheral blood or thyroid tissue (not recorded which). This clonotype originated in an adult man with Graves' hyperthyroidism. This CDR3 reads CASRTAGANVLTF. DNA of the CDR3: TGCGCCAGCAGAACTGCTGGGGCCAACGTCCTGACTTTC.